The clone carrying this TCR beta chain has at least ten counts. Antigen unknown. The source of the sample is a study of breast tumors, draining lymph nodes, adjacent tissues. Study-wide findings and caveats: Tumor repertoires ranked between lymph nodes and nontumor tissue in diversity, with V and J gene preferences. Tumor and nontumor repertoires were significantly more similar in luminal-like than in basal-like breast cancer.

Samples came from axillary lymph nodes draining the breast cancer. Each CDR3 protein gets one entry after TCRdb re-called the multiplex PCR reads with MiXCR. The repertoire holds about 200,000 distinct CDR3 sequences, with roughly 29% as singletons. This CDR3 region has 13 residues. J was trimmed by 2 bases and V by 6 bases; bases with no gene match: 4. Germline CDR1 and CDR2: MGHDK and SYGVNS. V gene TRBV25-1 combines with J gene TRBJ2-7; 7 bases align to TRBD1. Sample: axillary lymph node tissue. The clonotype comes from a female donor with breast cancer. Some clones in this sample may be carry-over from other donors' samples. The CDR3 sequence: CASRPTGAYEQYF. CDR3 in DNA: TGTGCCAGCAGGCCTACAGGGGCCTACGAGCAGTACTTC.